The 3 T cell receptor beta chains reported below all come from one sample, sequenced in a study of T cell responses to AZD1222 COVID-19 vaccine. Profiling relied on immunoSEQ multiplex PCR, and the TCRdb table lists in-frame clones only, not all of them. Here the sample spans about 150,000 clones, just over 90% being singletons. Sample: peripheral blood, taken on day 0 of MenACWY control vaccination. Receptors were obtained from an adult in good health.

This chain uses TRBV7-8 with TRBJ2-4; no reliable D call. The length of the CDR3 is 16 residues. Deletions cut 1 base from V and 6 bases from J, with 16 bases between. Germline loops: CDR1 SGHVS, CDR2 FQNEAQ. The CDR3, as DNA: TGTGCCAGCAGCTTAGGGTTGGCGCCCGGGTTAAACATTCAGTACTTC. Translation gives CASSLGLAPGLNIQYF.

The J gene is TRBJ1-3, the V gene TRBV5-1; TRBD1 aligns across 7 bases. Germline V gene data show CDR1 as SGHRS and CDR2 as YFSETQ. After removal of 4 bases from V and 2 bases from J, the junction contained 9 bases not matched to a gene. The CDR3 covers 16 residues. In DNA, the CDR3 is TGCGCCAGCAGCCTCCGGGGGACAGATACTGGAAACACCATATATTTT. As protein: CASSLRGTDTGNTIYF.

The chain recombines TRBV7-9 with TRBJ2-5; 8 bases agree with TRBD1. V lost 6 bases, J lost 5 bases, and 8 bases stayed unmatched. The CDR3 loop spans 14 amino acids. Per germline, CDR1 SEHNR and CDR2 FQNEAQ (reference sequence). The CDR3 nucleotides read TGTGCCAGCAGTTTGACAGGGGCAGGGGAGACCCAGTACTTC. Translated, it gives CASSLTGAGETQYF. Full variable domain (remainder filled in from reference TRBV7-9 and TRBJ2-5): DTGVSQNPRHKITKRGQNVTFRCDPISEHNRLYWYRQTLGQGPEFLTYFQNEAQLEKSRLLSDRFSAERPKGSFSTLEIQRTEQGDSAMYLCASSLTGAGETQYFGPGTRLLVL.